Listed below are T cell receptor beta chains from one sample, sequenced in a study of prognosis after radiotherapy for stage I lung cancer. TCRdb recomputed calls from the multiplex PCR reads with MiXCR, one row per CDR3 protein. The table records under 50,000 distinct CDR3 sequences, about 24% of them present only once. The source was PBMCs, collected before or after stereotactic body radiation therapy (not recorded which). These receptors came from a donor at least 50 years old with non-small cell lung cancer. CDR3s include the opening cysteine and the closing phenylalanine or tryptophan. The D gene is left open where the match is weak. Clone size is given for some rows only: seen once, a few or many times, or a class if the clone is expanded.

D,V,J,length,size,CDR3,DNA
TRBD1,TRBV27,TRBJ2-1,13,many,CASSTGTYNEQFF,TGTGCCAGCTCGACAGGGACCTACAATGAGCAGTTCTTC
NA,TRBV5-4,TRBJ2-2,16,many,CASSHVGGRNTGELFF,TGTGCCAGCAGCCACGTCGGGGGGCGGAACACCGGGGAGCTGTTTTTT
NA,TRBV28,TRBJ1-1,13,many,CASMVQSDTEAFF,TGTGCCAGCATGGTCCAGTCGGACACTGAAGCTTTCTTT
TRBD1,TRBV2,TRBJ1-6,14,many,CASSENRGYSPLHF,TGTGCCAGCAGTGAAAACAGGGGGTATTCACCCCTCCACTTT
TRBD2,TRBV19,TRBJ2-1,15,many,CASSMYSGGNNEQFF,TGTGCCAGTAGTATGTATAGCGGGGGGAACAATGAGCAGTTCTTC
TRBD2,TRBV6-1,TRBJ2-2,16,many,CASNTGTSGTTGELFF,TGTGCCAGCAATACCGGGACTAGCGGTACCACCGGGGAGCTGTTTTTT
TRBD2,TRBV30,TRBJ2-3,13,many,CAWSRGGTDTQYF,TGTGCCTGGAGTCGGGGGGGCACAGATACGCAGTATTTT
NA,TRBV5-8,TRBJ2-6,15,many,CASSYYSSGANVLTF,TGTGCCAGCAGCTACTACAGCTCTGGGGCCAACGTCCTGACTTTC
NA,TRBV5-1,TRBJ1-3,15,many,CASSGDGFSGNTIYF,TGCGCCAGCAGCGGGGACGGCTTCTCTGGAAACACCATATATTTT
TRBD2,TRBV29-1,TRBJ2-1,14,medium-sized,CSVPSGGAYNEQFF,TGCAGCGTACCTAGCGGGGGGGCCTACAATGAGCAGTTCTTC
TRBD1,TRBV10-3,TRBJ2-6,19,many,CATLPTPGQGAGGANVLTF,TGTGCCACCCTTCCAACCCCGGGACAGGGGGCGGGTGGGGCCAACGTCCTGACTTTC
TRBD1,TRBV20-1,TRBJ1-1,12,many,CSALDRAPEAFF,TGCAGTGCCTTGGACAGGGCCCCTGAAGCTTTCTTT
NA,TRBV6-1,TRBJ2-3,16,many,CASSPMAQKSTDTQYF,TGTGCCAGCAGCCCCATGGCTCAGAAAAGTACAGATACGCAGTATTTT
NA,TRBV20-1,TRBJ2-7,14,many,CSAREFELSYEQYF,TGCAGTGCTAGAGAGTTCGAGTTGTCTTACGAGCAGTACTTC
NA,TRBV7-8,TRBJ2-6,18,many,CASSLITGDYSGANVLTF,TGTGCCAGCAGCTTAATAACAGGGGACTACTCTGGGGCCAACGTCCTGACTTTC
TRBD2,TRBV6-2/TRBV6-3,TRBJ2-3,18,many,CASSRRGDGTTSTDTQYF,TGTGCCAGCAGCCGTCGGGGTGACGGGACTACTAGCACAGATACGCAGTATTTT
TRBD2,TRBV10-3,TRBJ2-7,14,many,CAIRTSLSSYEQYF,TGTGCCATCAGGACTAGCCTTAGCTCCTACGAGCAGTACTTC
NA,TRBV18,TRBJ1-2,13,many,CASSPGPNYGYTF,TGTGCCAGCTCACCGGGACCCAACTATGGCTACACCTTC
NA,TRBV28,TRBJ1-2,13,many,CASSPRTSHGYTF,TGTGCCAGCAGTCCCCGGACATCCCATGGCTACACCTTC
NA,TRBV19,TRBJ2-1,14,many,CASSIAGSTNEQFF,TGTGCCAGTAGTATTGCGGGGTCCACAAATGAGCAGTTCTTC
NA,TRBV7-8,TRBJ2-5,17,many,CASSLLVLNPGQETQYF,TGTGCCAGCAGCTTACTTGTCCTAAACCCCGGCCAAGAGACCCAGTACTTC
TRBD1,TRBV5-5,TRBJ1-5,16,once,CASSPDPQGINQLQHF,TGTGCCAGCAGCCCCGACCCACAGGGGATCAATCAGCTCCAGCATTTT
TRBD2,TRBV10-3,TRBJ2-2,17,many,CAHSETSGGPNTGELFF,TGTGCCCACTCAGAGACTAGCGGGGGGCCGAACACCGGGGAGCTGTTTTTT
NA,TRBV5-6,TRBJ1-5,12,many,CASSRTGQPQHF,TGTGCCAGCAGCCGAACGGGTCAGCCCCAGCATTTT
NA,TRBV5-6,TRBJ1-4,13,many,CASSLTSNEKLFF,TGTGCCAGCAGCTTGACAAGCAATGAAAAACTGTTTTTT
TRBD1,TRBV5-4,TRBJ2-2,15,NA,CASSLGQGEGGELFF,TGTGCCAGCAGCTTGGGACAGGGGGAAGGCGGGGAGCTGTTTTTT
NA,TRBV20-1,TRBJ1-1,11,many,CSAKGGTEAFF,TGCAGTGCTAAGGGGGGGACTGAAGCTTTCTTT
NA,TRBV11-2,TRBJ2-5,20,many,CASSPAPFLSTGDTREAQYF,TGTGCCAGCAGTCCGGCGCCGTTCCTATCGACAGGTGATACAAGAGAGGCCCAGTACTTC
TRBD1,TRBV24-1,TRBJ2-4,15,many,CATSGSGTDKNIQYF,TGTGCCACCAGTGGGTCCGGGACAGACAAAAACATTCAGTACTTC
TRBD1,TRBV20-1,TRBJ2-7,11,many,CSPTGSYEQYF,TGCAGCCCGACAGGGTCCTACGAGCAGTACTTC
TRBD1,TRBV3-1,TRBJ1-2,13,many,CASSPTGAYGYTF,TGTGCCAGCAGCCCGACAGGGGCCTATGGCTACACCTTC
NA,TRBV15,TRBJ1-1,15,many,CATSRGTAGNPEAFF,TGTGCCACCAGCAGAGGGACCGCGGGCAACCCTGAAGCTTTCTTT
TRBD1,TRBV10-2,TRBJ1-3,14,many,CASSDRPLGNTIYF,TGCGCCAGCTCGGACAGGCCCCTTGGAAACACCATATATTTT
TRBD2,TRBV7-2,TRBJ2-3,15,many,CASRRGTRPTDTQYF,TGTGCCAGCAGACGCGGGACTAGACCCACAGATACGCAGTATTTT
TRBD2,TRBV2,TRBJ2-1,18,many,CASSEKGQGLAGGPGFLF,TGTGCCAGCAGTGAAAAGGGTCAGGGACTAGCGGGGGGGCCCGGTTTTCTCTTC
NA,TRBV7-9,TRBJ1-1,12,many,CASSPMPAEAFF,TGTGCCAGCAGCCCGATGCCGGCTGAAGCTTTCTTT